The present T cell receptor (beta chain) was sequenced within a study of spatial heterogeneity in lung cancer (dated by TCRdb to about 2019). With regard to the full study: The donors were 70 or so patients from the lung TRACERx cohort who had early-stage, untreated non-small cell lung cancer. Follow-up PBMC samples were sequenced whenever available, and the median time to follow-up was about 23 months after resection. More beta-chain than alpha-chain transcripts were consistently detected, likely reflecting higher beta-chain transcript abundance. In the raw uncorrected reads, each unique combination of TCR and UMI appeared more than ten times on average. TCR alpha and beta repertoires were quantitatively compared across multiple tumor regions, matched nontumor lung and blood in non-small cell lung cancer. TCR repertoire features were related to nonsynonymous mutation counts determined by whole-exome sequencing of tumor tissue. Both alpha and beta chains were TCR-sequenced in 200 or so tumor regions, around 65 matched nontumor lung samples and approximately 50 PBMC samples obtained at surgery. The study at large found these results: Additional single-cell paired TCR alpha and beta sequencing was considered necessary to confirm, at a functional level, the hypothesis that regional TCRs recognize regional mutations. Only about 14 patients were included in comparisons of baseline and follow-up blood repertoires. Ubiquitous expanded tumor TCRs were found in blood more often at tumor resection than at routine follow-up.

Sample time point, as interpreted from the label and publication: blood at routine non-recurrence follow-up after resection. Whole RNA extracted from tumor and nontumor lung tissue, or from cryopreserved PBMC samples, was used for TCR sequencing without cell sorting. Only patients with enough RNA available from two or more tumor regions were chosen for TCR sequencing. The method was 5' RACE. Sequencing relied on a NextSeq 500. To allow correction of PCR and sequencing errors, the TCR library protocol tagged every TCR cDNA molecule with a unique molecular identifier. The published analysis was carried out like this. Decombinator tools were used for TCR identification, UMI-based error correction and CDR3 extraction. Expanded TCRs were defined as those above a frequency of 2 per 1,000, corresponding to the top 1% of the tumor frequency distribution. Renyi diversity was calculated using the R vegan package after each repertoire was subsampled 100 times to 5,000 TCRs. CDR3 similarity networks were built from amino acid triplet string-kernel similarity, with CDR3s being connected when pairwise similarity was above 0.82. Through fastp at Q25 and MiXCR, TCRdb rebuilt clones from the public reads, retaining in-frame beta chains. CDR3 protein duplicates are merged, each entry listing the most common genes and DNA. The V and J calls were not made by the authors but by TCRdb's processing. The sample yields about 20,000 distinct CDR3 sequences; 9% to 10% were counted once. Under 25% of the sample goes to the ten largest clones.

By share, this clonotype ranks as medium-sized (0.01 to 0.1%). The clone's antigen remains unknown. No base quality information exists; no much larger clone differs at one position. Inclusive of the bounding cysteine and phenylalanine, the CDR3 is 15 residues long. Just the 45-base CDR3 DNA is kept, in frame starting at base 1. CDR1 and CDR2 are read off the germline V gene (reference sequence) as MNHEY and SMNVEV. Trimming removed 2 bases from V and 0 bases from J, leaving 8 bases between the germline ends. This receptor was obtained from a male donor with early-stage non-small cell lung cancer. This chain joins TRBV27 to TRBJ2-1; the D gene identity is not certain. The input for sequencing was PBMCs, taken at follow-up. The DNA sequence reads TGTGCCAGCAGTTTAGGGCTGAACTCCTACAATGAGCAGTTCTTC. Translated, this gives CASSLGLNSYNEQFF.